This T cell receptor beta chain was observed in a study of cytomegalovirus exposure and HLA in healthy donors. The study, taken as a whole, reports: Roughly uniform depth of sequencing across donors was assumed in presence/absence analyses. Later analysis associated a missense DCLRE1C variant with TCR beta V- and J-gene trimming.

The study ran its PCR with 60 Vbeta and 13 Jbeta primers. Some clones are missing from TCRdb's copy, which holds only in-frame ones; the method was immunoSEQ multiplex PCR. Of about 150,000 clones listed, over 75% are singletons. There are a few counts of this clone. Its antigen is still unknown. Germline CDR1 SEHNR, CDR2 FQNEAQ (reference sequence). This CDR3 comprises 13 residues. The V gene lost 7 bases and the J gene lost 3 bases, with 12 bases spanning the gap. The TCR was taken from a woman aged 45-60 years in good health and CMV-seropositive. Sequences were obtained from PBMCs. The V call is TRBV7-9, the J call TRBJ1-1; D is unclear. CDR3 DNA sequence: TGTGCCAGCACCCTCACCGGGGACACTGAAGCTTTCTTT. Residues: CASTLTGDTEAFF.